A single sample gave rise to the 7 T cell receptor beta chains below, sequenced in a study of OX40 agonist ivuxolimab in advanced cancers. Sequencing was performed with immunoSEQ multiplex PCR; in TCRdb, only in-frame clones are kept and a portion is missing. The sample carries about 60,000 clones, roughly four fifths recorded once. Sequences were derived from CD4+ or CD8+ T cells sorted from blood, sampled in a trial of the OX40 agonist ivuxolimab. These receptors all stem from an adult with an advanced solid tumor such as melanoma, head and neck, liver or kidney cancer.

This rearrangement joins TRBV6-1 to TRBJ2-7; no reliable D call. The V gene lost 2 bases and the J gene lost 9 bases, with 11 bases spanning the gap. The CDR3 consists of 12 residues. The V gene's germline CDR1 is MNHNS and CDR2 SASEGT. CDR3 nucleotides: TGTGCCAGCAGTGAATGGGCGGTGGGGCAGTACTTC. Amino acid sequence: CASSEWAVGQYF.

This clone is medium-sized. V usage is TRBV18 and J usage is TRBJ2-7; D not resolved. The V and J ends lost 2 bases and 3 bases respectively, with 11 bases between them. Germline assignment: CDR1 KGHSH and CDR2 LQKENI. There are 14 residues in the CDR3. CDR3 sequence (DNA): TGTGCCAGCTCACCAAGTAACAATGGCTACGAGCAGTACTTC. It yields the protein CASSPSNNGYEQYF.

The V gene is TRBV18, the J gene TRBJ2-5; tentatively, D is TRBD1 (6 bases). Germline values: CDR1 KGHSH, CDR2 LQKENI. The CDR3 spans 13 residues. The V and J ends lost 7 bases and 5 bases respectively, with 14 bases between them. The CDR3, as DNA: TGTGCCAGCTTTCTTTCAGGGGCCGAGACCCAGTACTTC. Its translation is CASFLSGAETQYF.

The rearrangement links TRBV19 to TRBJ1-5; maybe TRBD1 (6 bases). Germline loops: CDR1 LNHDA, CDR2 SQIVND (reference sequence). V was clipped by 6 bases and J by 3 bases, with 18 bases between them. The CDR3 consists of 16 residues. This CDR3 reads CASSPGRGVFNQPQHF. The CDR3, as DNA: TGTGCCAGTAGCCCCGGGAGGGGGGTGTTCAATCAGCCCCAGCATTTT.

This chain connects TRBV5-4 to TRBJ2-1; D is possibly TRBD2 (5 bases). Germline V gives CDR1 SGHNT, CDR2 YYREEE (reference sequence). CDR3 length: 15 residues. Trimming shortened V by 6 bases and J by 2 bases, and 15 bases separated the two germline ends. CDR3 DNA: TGTGCCAGCACCATGGACTCGATTACCTACAATGAGCAGTTCTTC. Protein sequence: CASTMDSITYNEQFF.

V is TRBV18 and J is TRBJ2-5, with D unclear. Trimming took off 3 bases at V and 3 bases at J, with 8 bases between the two ends. Germline loops: CDR1 KGHSH, CDR2 LQKENI. The CDR3 extends over 13 amino acids. The CDR3 loop reads CASSPGFKETQYF. The DNA of the CDR3 is TGTGCCAGCTCACCGGGGTTTAAAGAGACCCAGTACTTC.

This chain links TRBV5-1 with TRBJ1-1, with D possibly matching TRBD1 (6 bases). The CDR3 runs 16 residues. CDR1 SGHRS and CDR2 YFSETQ come from the germline V gene. V lost 2 bases and J 3 bases, leaving 17 bases between the germline ends. CDR3 sequence (DNA): TGCGCCAGCAGCTTCTCTGTTGGGGGCGCAGACACTGAAGCTTTCTTT. Amino acid sequence: CASSFSVGGADTEAFF.